This section outlines one TCR beta chain sequence together with its context. Its antigen remains unknown. Profiled with immunoSEQ multiplex PCR; TCRdb holds only in-frame clones, not every one. The table includes 2,800 or so clones, less than 55% detected once. There are 14 residues in the CDR3. The V gene's germline CDR1 is SGHAT and CDR2 FQDESV (reference sequence). Trimming removed 2 bases at V and 2 bases at J, with 10 bases between. This entry comes from a study of tumor-infiltrating lymphocytes in localized non-small cell lung cancer. Study at large: From each patient, both tumor and uninvolved lung, non-adjacent to tumor, were sampled.

Findings and limits, study-wide: Available tissue quantity limited TCR sequencing to a patient subset.

The chain recombines TRBV11-1 with TRBJ2-7; no clear D. Sequencing was carried out using uninvolved lung tissue not adjacent to the tumor. This receptor was obtained from a human donor with non-small cell lung cancer. The CDR3 nucleotides are TGTGCCAGCAGCTTAAAGGTTCCAGCCTACGAGCAGTACTTC. The encoded protein is CASSLKVPAYEQYF. The variable domain in full, completed from reference TRBV11-1 and TRBJ2-7, reads EAEVAQSPRYKITEKSQAVAFWCDPISGHATLYWYRQILGQGPELLVQFQDESVVDDSQLPKDRFSAERLKGVDSTLKIQPAELGDSAMYLCASSLKVPAYEQYFGPGTRLTVT.